These 18 T cell receptor beta chains originate from one sample sequenced in a study of blood T cells in healthy people across ages (dated by TCRdb to about 2015). Library preparation used 5' RACE. The reads were generated on an Illumina HiSeq 2500. A second roughly 7 to 11 cycle PCR used a sample-barcoded 5' primer and a J-beta primer mix. In-frame beta chains were kept once TCRdb had trimmed the public reads at Q25 with fastp and called clones with MiXCR. Identical CDR3 protein sequences are pooled into one entry, listed with their most common genes and DNA. Within this sample are hundreds of thousands of distinct CDR3 sequences, with roughly 43% of them counted one time only. The ten most abundant clones make up around 30% of the sample. The sequenced sample consisted of blood. The receptors stem from a man at least 80 years old in good health.

A remark on this clonotype: A much larger clone lies one base from this, so it may be a read error. The genes are TRBV29-1 and TRBJ2-3; a weak D match, TRBD2 (7 bases). Looked up from germline, CDR1 is SQVTM and CDR2 is ANQGSEA. Trimming cost V 8 bases and J 4 bases, with 13 bases left between them. The CDR3 is made up of 12 amino acids. The CDR3 loop reads CSSGGGADTQYF. In DNA form, the CDR3 reads TGCAGCTCGGGCGGGGGCGCAGATACGCAGTATTTT.

This clonotype has a handful of counts. The genes are TRBV5-1 and TRBJ1-2; TRBD1 matches at 7 bases. CDR3 length: 13 amino acids. CDR1 SGHRS and CDR2 YFSETQ come from the germline V gene. The trim removed 4 bases at V and 1 base at J, leaving 1 base unmatched. CDR3 in DNA: TGCGCCAGCAGCGGGGACAGTAACTATGGCTACACCTTC. Amino acid sequence: CASSGDSNYGYTF.

The chain joins TRBV7-9 to TRBJ2-1; D gene unclear. The germline CDR1 and CDR2 sequences are SEHNR and FQNEAQ (reference sequence). There are 12 residues in the CDR3. Trimming removed 7 bases at V and 12 bases at J, with 16 bases between. The CDR3 loop reads CASNSTTEGQFF. CDR3 coding DNA: TGTGCCAGCAACTCCACAACGGAAGGGCAGTTCTTC.

This chain links TRBV6-6 with TRBJ2-7, with 11 bases identical to TRBD1. Germline V gene lookup returns CDR1 MNHNY and CDR2 SVGAGI (reference sequence). This CDR3 contains 13 residues. V lost 6 bases to trimming and J lost 7 bases; unmatched junction nucleotides: 5. CDR3 residues: CASSGQGAKEQYF. In DNA, the CDR3 is TGTGCCAGCAGCGGACAGGGGGCGAAGGAGCAGTACTTC.

This clonotype was seen a handful of times. The chain uses TRBV3-1 and TRBJ2-7; possibly TRBD1 or TRBD2 for D (5 bases each). V was shortened by 4 bases and J by 2 bases, with 12 bases between the two germline ends. Per germline, CDR1 LGHDT and CDR2 YNNKEL (reference sequence). The CDR3 has 14 residues. The CDR3: CASSRWGPTYEQYF. The CDR3 DNA sequence: TGTGCCAGCAGCCGGTGGGGACCCACCTACGAGCAGTACTTC.

This clonotype was seen at least ten times. This chain uses TRBV14 with TRBJ1-6; D not resolved. The CDR3 has 16 residues. Trimming cost V 1 base and J 0 bases, with 7 bases left between them. Germline-derived CDR1 and CDR2 are SGHDN and FVKESK. As DNA, the CDR3 is TGTGCCAGCAGCCAAGTCACGGGCTCCTATAATTCACCCCTCCACTTT. Its translation: CASSQVTGSYNSPLHF.

This clonotype was picked up a small number of times. This sequence joins TRBV5-1 and TRBJ1-1; no clear D gene. V gave up 1 base and J gave up 1 base, with 11 bases separating them. This CDR3 is 15 amino acids long. CDR1 is SGHRS, CDR2 YFSETQ, per germline. This chain's CDR3 is CASSLLAGRNTEAFF. The CDR3 nucleotides read TGCGCCAGCAGCTTGTTGGCAGGACGGAACACTGAAGCTTTCTTT.

The chain couples TRBV12-3 or TRBV12-4 to TRBJ1-2; 10 bases line up with TRBD1. The CDR3 is 14 residues long. With 4 bases clipped from V and 2 bases from J, the junction kept 1 base outside the gene matches. CDR3 nucleotide sequence: TGTGCCAGCAGTTGGACAGGGGGAAACTATGGCTACACCTTC. Translating it yields CASSWTGGNYGYTF.

The V gene is TRBV20-1, the J gene TRBJ2-5; 8 bases match TRBD1. Trimming removed 4 bases from V and 6 bases from J; junction bases left unmatched: 10. The CDR3 runs 14 residues. In germline, CDR1 is DFQATT, CDR2 SNEGSKA (reference sequence). CDR3 protein: CSAIIPGGAQTQYF. CDR3 DNA: TGCAGTGCTATTATCCCAGGGGGCGCGCAGACCCAGTACTTC.

V and J are TRBV10-3 and TRBJ2-7, with TRBD2 as a possible D gene (7 bases). Per germline, CDR1 ENHRY and CDR2 SYGVKD. Trimming shortened V by 4 bases and J by 4 bases, and 14 bases separated the two germline ends. The CDR3 extends over 14 amino acids. The CDR3 nucleotides are TGTGCCATCAGTGCCGGAGGGGGGGGTTACGAGCAGTACTTC. The encoded protein is CAISAGGGGYEQYF.

The chain combines TRBV30 with TRBJ1-1, with no clear D. From germline, CDR1 is GTSNPN and CDR2 SVGIG (reference sequence). The CDR3 consists of 13 residues. The V end was cut by 0 bases, the J end by 2 bases, with 7 bases between. The CDR3 DNA reads as TGTGCCTGGAGTGTACTAACTAACACTGAAGCTTTCTTT. This codes for CAWSVLTNTEAFF.

This rearrangement joins TRBV12-3 or TRBV12-4 to TRBJ2-4; D is perhaps TRBD2 (5 bases). The DNA end lines up better with TRBJ2-7; the J call may be wrong. There are 14 residues in the CDR3. In DNA form, the CDR3 reads TGTGCCAGCAATCCGGGGATCTCCTACTACGAGCAGTACTTC. Protein product: CASNPGISYYEQYF.

The sample holds a few counts of this clonotype. The chain uses TRBV6-2 or TRBV6-3 and TRBJ1-2, with D maybe TRBD1 (5 bases). V was trimmed by 5 bases and J by 4 bases, leaving 17 bases between them. Germline CDR1 reads MNHEY; CDR2 reads SVGEGT. The CDR3 spans 15 residues. CDR3 in DNA: TGTGCCAGCAGTATCACCGGGACGGCCGTCTATGGCTACACCTTC. This translates into CASSITGTAVYGYTF.

V gene TRBV29-1 combines with J gene TRBJ2-6, with TRBD1 matching over 11 bases. The CDR3 runs to 17 residues. The germline V gene has CDR1 SQVTM and CDR2 ANQGSEA. V lost 4 bases, J lost 0 bases, and 5 bases stayed unmatched. The CDR3 reads CSVARTGGNSGANVLTF. As DNA, the CDR3 is TGCAGCGTTGCAAGGACAGGGGGCAACTCTGGGGCCAACGTCCTGACTTTC.

The V and J genes are TRBV9 and TRBJ2-3; 11 nucleotides match TRBD2. J lost 6 bases, V lost 4 bases, and 7 bases had no gene match. The length of the CDR3 is 15 residues. The germline V gene has CDR1 SGDLS and CDR2 YYNGEE. The CDR3, as DNA: TGTGCCAGCAGCCCGATAGCGGGAGGGATGGATACGCAGTATTTT. This codes for CASSPIAGGMDTQYF.

This chain connects TRBV2 to TRBJ2-7, with TRBD1 matching over 7 bases. The V and J ends lost 6 bases and 3 bases, in that order; junction bases with no gene match: 14. In germline, CDR1 is SNHLY, CDR2 FYNNEI. The CDR3 loop spans 16 amino acids. DNA for the CDR3: TGTGCCAGCAGCGAACGAGGGGGCGGCGTGAACTACGAGCAGTACTTC. As protein: CASSERGGGVNYEQYF.

This clonotype was recorded at least ten times. V is TRBV5-1 and J is TRBJ1-2, with D unresolved. CDR1 and CDR2 from the germline V gene are SGHRS and YFSETQ. CDR3 length: 14 amino acids. V was shortened by 1 base and J by 4 bases, with 11 bases between the two germline ends. The CDR3 loop reads CASSLRAGGYGYTF. CDR3 nucleotide sequence: TGCGCCAGCAGCTTGAGGGCAGGAGGCTATGGCTACACCTTC. The full variable domain, rest sourced from reference TRBV5-1 and TRBJ1-2, is KAGVTQTPRYLIKTRGQQVTLSCSPISGHRSVSWYQQTPGQGLQFLFEYFSETQRNKGNFPGRFSGRQFSNSRSEMNVSTLELGDSALYLCASSLRAGGYGYTFGSGTRLTVV.

This sequence joins TRBV5-6 and TRBJ2-5; the match to TRBD1 covers 8 bases. The closer fit of TRBJ2-7 to the DNA end suggests the J call may be wrong. This CDR3 contains 15 residues. Germline V lookup: CDR1 SGHDT, CDR2 YYEEEE. This CDR3 reads CASSFPTGAYGEQYF. In DNA, the CDR3 is TGTGCCAGCAGCTTCCCGACAGGGGCATACGGCGAGCAGTACTTC.